This T cell receptor (beta chain) came from a study of shared clonotypes between healthy human individuals. A remark on this clone: Its antigen is as yet unknown.

The naive CD8 fraction comprised CD45RO-negative cells positively selected for CCR7 and excluded terminally differentiated effector memory CD45RA+ cells. Study conclusions and caveats: Larger estimated richness was generally recorded for naive subsets relative to memory subsets. Rarefaction showed sorted-subset sequencing was incomplete despite large depth. Only a few donors were included, so the genetic and exposure-history diversity represented was limited.

Trimming removed 3 bases from V and 7 bases from J, with 12 bases in between. Germline assignment: CDR1 MDHEN and CDR2 SYDVKM. This CDR3 comprises 13 residues. The genomic DNA of each subset was split evenly across several immunoSEQ plates. Generated by immunoSEQ multiplex PCR, the TCRdb table keeps only in-frame clones and is missing some. The sample consists of about 2.1 million clones, around 93% of them appearing once. The TCR originated in a man aged 18 to 30 in good health. Some clones in this sample may be carry-over from other donors' samples. Sequencing was done on a sample of naive CD8+ T cells from PBMCs. The J gene is TRBJ1-2, the V gene TRBV28, with D possibly being TRBD1 (5 bases). CDR3 amino acids: CASSLWGDRGYTF. DNA of the CDR3: TGTGCCAGCAGTTTGTGGGGGGATCGTGGCTACACCTTC.